What follows is one T cell receptor (beta chain) and its context. TRAV- and TRBV-specific primers were used for first-strand cDNA, which covered alpha and beta chains. The authors amplified TCRs for 20 to 25 PCR cycles with a constant-region primer and a V-primer adapter. TCRdb reprocessed the reads via MiXCR and lists one record per CDR3 protein. The sample contains just over 90,000 distinct CDR3 sequences, more than 20% of which appear only once. Documented time point: after trial treatment. Treatment: LDRT plus nivolumab, ipilimumab, low-dose cyclophosphamide and aspirin (RACIN trial). All of the donors were given nivolumab, ipilimumab, aspirin, low-dose cyclophosphamide and low-dose radiotherapy as part of RACIN, a single-arm trial. The CDR3 runs 15 residues. CDR1 and CDR2 (germline): SGHTA, FQGNSA. The germline V and J ends were trimmed by 0 bases and 9 bases, with 17 bases remaining between them.

The sample originates from a study of low-dose radiotherapy and immunotherapy resistance in tumors. The clonotype was recovered from a female donor with ovarian cancer. The chain has TRBV7-2 and TRBJ1-2; the D gene is possibly TRBD1 (6 bases). The input for sequencing was PBMCs, taken after low-dose radiotherapy plus immunotherapy. The CDR3, as DNA: TGTGCCAGCAGCTTAGCGATCCGGGACACGGATAGCTACACCTTC. Translated: CASSLAIRDTDSYTF.